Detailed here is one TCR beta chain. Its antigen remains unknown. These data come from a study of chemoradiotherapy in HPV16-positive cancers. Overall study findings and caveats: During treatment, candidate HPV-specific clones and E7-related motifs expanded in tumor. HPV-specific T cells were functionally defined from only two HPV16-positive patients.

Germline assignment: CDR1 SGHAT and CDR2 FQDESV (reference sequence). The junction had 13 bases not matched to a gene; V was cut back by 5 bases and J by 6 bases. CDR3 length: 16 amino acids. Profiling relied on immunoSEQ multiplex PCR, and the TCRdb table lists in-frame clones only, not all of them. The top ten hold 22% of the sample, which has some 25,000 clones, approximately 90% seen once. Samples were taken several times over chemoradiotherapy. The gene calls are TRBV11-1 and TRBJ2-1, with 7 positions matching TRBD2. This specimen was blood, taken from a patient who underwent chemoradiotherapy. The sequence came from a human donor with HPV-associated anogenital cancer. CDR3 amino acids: CASSPPGGGPRNEQFF. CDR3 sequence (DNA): TGTGCCAGCAGCCCCCCGGGGGGAGGGCCCCGCAATGAGCAGTTCTTC. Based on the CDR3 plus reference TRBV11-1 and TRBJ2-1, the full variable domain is EAEVAQSPRYKITEKSQAVAFWCDPISGHATLYWYRQILGQGPELLVQFQDESVVDDSQLPKDRFSAERLKGVDSTLKIQPAELGDSAMYLCASSPPGGGPRNEQFFGPGTRLTVL.